The T cell receptor (beta chain) described here comes from a study of radiation and T cells in renal cell carcinoma. Across the whole study: Nephrectomy followed 15 Gy stereotactic body radiation by 4 weeks.

Time point: blood 2 weeks post-SBRT. Treatment indicated: 15 Gy SBRT to primary tumor, nephrectomy 4 weeks later. This renal cell carcinoma was of the clear cell type. The method was immunoSEQ multiplex PCR; TCRdb's version includes in-frame clones alone and lacks a portion of them. Of approximately 23,000 clones in the sample, roughly 80% were seen once. Looked up from germline, CDR1 is SGHTA and CDR2 is FQGNSA. J lost 2 bases, V lost 1 base, and 10 bases had no gene match. The CDR3 totals 18 residues. This receptor was obtained from a man aged 55 to 69 with renal cell carcinoma. V is TRBV7-2 and J is TRBJ2-7; 11 bases are a match to TRBD2. The sequenced sample was blood, obtained from a patient whose treatment included radiotherapy and nephrectomy. This chain's CDR3 is CASSLGLAGYGAAYEQYF. CDR3 bases: TGTGCCAGCAGCTTAGGACTAGCGGGATATGGCGCTGCCTACGAGCAGTACTTC.